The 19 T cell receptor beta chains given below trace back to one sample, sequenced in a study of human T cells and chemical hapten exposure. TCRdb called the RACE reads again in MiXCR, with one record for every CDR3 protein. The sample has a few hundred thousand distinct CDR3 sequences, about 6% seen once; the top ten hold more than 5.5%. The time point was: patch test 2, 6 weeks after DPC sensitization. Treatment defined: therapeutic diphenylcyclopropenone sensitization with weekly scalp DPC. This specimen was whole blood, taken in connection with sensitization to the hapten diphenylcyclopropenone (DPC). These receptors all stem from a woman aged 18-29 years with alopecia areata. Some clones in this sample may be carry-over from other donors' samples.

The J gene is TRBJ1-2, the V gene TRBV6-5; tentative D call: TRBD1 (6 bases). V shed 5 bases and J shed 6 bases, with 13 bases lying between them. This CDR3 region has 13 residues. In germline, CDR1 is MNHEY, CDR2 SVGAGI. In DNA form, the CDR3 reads TGTGCCAGCAGTCCGATAGGGGGTAATGGCTACACCTTC. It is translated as CASSPIGGNGYTF.

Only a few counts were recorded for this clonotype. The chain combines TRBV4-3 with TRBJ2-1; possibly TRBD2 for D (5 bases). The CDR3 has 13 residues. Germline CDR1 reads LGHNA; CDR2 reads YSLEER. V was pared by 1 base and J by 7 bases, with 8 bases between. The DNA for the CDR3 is TGCGCCAGCAGCCAAGTAGGACTTAATGAGCAGTTCTTC. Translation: CASSQVGLNEQFF.

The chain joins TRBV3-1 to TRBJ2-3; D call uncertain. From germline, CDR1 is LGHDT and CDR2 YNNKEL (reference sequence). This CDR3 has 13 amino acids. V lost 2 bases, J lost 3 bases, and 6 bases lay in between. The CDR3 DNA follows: TGTGCCAGCAGCCAACTAGGTACAGATACGCAGTATTTT. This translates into CASSQLGTDTQYF.

CDR3 in amino acids: CASREDGTNTEAFF. The CDR3 DNA reads TGTGCCAGCAGAGAGGACGGGACGAACACTGAAGCTTTCTTT. The J gene is TRBJ1-1, the V gene TRBV27, with D perhaps matching TRBD1 (5 bases). The V gene's germline CDR1 is MNHEY and CDR2 SMNVEV (reference sequence). This CDR3 is built from 14 residues. V dropped 6 bases and J dropped 1 base, with 12 bases sitting between them.

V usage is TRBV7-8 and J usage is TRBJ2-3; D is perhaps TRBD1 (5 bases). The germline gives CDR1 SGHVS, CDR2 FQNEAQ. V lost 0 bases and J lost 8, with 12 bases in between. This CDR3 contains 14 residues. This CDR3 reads CASSLARFQGTQYF. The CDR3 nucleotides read TGTGCCAGCAGCTTAGCGCGGTTTCAGGGTACGCAGTATTTT.

CDR3 amino acids: CASRGRTGAKNIQYF. CDR3 in DNA: TGTGCCAGCAGGGGGAGAACGGGAGCCAAAAACATTCAGTACTTC. The genes are TRBV2 and TRBJ2-4; weak D call: TRBD2 (5 bases). From germline, CDR1 is SNHLY and CDR2 FYNNEI. The CDR3 contains 15 residues. Trimming cost V 6 bases and J 0 bases, with 12 bases left between them.

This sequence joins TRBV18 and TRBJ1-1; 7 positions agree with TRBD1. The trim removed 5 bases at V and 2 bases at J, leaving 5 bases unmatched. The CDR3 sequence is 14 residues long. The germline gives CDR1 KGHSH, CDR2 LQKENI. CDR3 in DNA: TGTGCCAGCTCAATCGGACAGGATAACACTGAAGCTTTCTTT. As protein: CASSIGQDNTEAFF.

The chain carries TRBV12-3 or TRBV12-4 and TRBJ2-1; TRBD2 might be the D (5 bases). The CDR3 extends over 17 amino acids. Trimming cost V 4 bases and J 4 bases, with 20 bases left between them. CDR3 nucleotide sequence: TGTGCCAGCAGTTCCCGACTACCCACCGTAAATTACAATGAGCAGTTCTTC. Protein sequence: CASSSRLPTVNYNEQFF.

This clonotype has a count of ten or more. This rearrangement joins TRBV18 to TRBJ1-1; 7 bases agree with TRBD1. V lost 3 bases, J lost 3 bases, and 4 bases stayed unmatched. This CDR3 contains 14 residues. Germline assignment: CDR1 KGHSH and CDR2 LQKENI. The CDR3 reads CASSPTGRYTEAFF. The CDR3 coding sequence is TGTGCCAGCTCACCGACAGGGCGGTACACTGAAGCTTTCTTT.

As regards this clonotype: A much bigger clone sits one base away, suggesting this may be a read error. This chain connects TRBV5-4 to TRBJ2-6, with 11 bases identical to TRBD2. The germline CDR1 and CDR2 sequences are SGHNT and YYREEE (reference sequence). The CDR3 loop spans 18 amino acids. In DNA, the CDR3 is TGTGCCAGCAGCCCTACTAGCGGGGGCCGCTCTGGGGTCAACGTCCTGACTTTC. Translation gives CASSPTSGGRSGVNVLTF.

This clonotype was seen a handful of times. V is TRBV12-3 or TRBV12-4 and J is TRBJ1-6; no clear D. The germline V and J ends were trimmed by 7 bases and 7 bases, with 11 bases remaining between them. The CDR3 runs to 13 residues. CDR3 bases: TGTGCCAGCAACCCTAGCGGGAATTCACCCCTCCACTTT. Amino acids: CASNPSGNSPLHF.

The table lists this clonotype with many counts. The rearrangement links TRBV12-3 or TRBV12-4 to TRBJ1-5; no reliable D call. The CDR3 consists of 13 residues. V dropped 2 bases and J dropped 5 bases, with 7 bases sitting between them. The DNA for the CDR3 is TGTGCCAGCAGTTTAAGGACGGATCAGCCCCAGCATTTT. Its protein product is CASSLRTDQPQHF.

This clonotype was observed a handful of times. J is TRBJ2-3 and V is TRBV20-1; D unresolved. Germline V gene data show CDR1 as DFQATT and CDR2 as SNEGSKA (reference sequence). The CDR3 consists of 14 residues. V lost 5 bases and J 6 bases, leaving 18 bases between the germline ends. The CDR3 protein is CSAATHPVADTQYF. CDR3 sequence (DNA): TGCAGTGCTGCGACTCATCCTGTGGCGGATACGCAGTATTTT.

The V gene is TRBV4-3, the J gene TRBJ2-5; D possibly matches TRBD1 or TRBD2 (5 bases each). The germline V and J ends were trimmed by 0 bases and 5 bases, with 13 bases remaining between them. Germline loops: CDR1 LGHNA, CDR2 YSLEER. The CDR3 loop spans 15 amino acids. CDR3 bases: TGCGCCAGCAGCCAAGATCCCGGGGCTGATGAGACCCAGTACTTC. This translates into CASSQDPGADETQYF.

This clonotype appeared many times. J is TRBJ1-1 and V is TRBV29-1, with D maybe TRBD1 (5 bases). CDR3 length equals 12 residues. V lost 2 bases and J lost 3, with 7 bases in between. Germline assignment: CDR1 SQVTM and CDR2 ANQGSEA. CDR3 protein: CSVEQGDTEAFF. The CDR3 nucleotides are TGCAGCGTTGAACAGGGTGACACTGAAGCTTTCTTT. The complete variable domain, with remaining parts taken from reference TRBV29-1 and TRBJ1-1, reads SAVISQKPSRDICQRGTSLTIQCQVDSQVTMMFWYRQQPGQSLTLIATANQGSEATYESGFVIDKFPISRPNLTFSTLTVSNMSPEDSSIYLCSVEQGDTEAFFGQGTRLTVV.

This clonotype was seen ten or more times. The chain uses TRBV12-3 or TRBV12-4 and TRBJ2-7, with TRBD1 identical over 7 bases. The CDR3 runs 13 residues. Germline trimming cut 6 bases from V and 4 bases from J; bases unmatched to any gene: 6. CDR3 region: CASRTGAGYEQYF. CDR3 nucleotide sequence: TGTGCCAGCAGAACAGGGGCCGGGTACGAGCAGTACTTC.

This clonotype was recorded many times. The CDR3 DNA sequence: TGTGCCAGCAGTTTAAACCTCCTGTATGGCTACACCTTC. This encodes CASSLNLLYGYTF. The gene calls are TRBV12-3 or TRBV12-4 and TRBJ1-2; D gene unclear. This CDR3 has 13 residues. V lost 2 bases, J lost 5 bases, and 9 bases lay in between.

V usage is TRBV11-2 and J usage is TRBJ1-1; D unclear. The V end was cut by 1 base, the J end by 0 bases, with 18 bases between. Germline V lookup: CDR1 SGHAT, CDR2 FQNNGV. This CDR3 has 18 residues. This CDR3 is CASSLGSASTPMNTEAFF. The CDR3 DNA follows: TGTGCCAGCAGCTTAGGCTCTGCATCCACCCCCATGAACACTGAAGCTTTCTTT.

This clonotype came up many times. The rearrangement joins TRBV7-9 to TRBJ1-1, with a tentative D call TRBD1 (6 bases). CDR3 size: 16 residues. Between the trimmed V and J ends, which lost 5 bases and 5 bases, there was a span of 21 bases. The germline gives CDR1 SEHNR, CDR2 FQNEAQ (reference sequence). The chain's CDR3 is CASSPSRGQGSTEAFF. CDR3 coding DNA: TGTGCCAGCAGCCCAAGCAGGGGCCAGGGAAGTACTGAAGCTTTCTTT.